This T cell receptor (beta chain) was recorded in a study of blood T cell repertoires in COVID-19. Study details: Italy, Spain and the United States were the sources of the convalescent and acute COVID-19 samples. Sample material is recorded as cDNA or gDNA derived from T cells, B-cell-depleted T cells, or PBMCs.

Original analysis: Estimation of nucleated cell counts relied on the amplification of reference gene primers. TCRdb keeps only in-frame clones here, not all; method: immunoSEQ multiplex PCR. The D gene and trimming were derived from the DNA, and the V and J assignments and clone size from that table. The sample lists 80,000 to 100,000 clones, more than 70% seen once, with over 20% in the top ten. This clone appeared once. The J segment lost 1 base and the V segment lost 1 base, leaving 2 bases of the junction unmatched. The CDR3 covers 16 residues. The germline V gene encodes CDR1 MGHRA and CDR2 YSYEKL.

The sequencing sample was made of peripheral blood. This TCR derives from a woman older than 75 in a cohort sampled during active or convalescent COVID-19. This chain joins TRBV4-1 and TRBJ2-1, with 9 bases lining up with TRBD2. This CDR3 is CASSQGLAASYNEQFF. The CDR3 nucleotides are TGCGCCAGCAGCCAAGGACTAGCGGCATCCTACAATGAGCAGTTCTTC.